These T cell receptor beta chains were read from a single sample in a study of blood T cell repertoires in COVID-19. The method was immunoSEQ multiplex PCR; TCRdb's version includes in-frame clones alone and lacks a portion of them. Of about 260,000 clones in the sample, 85% to 90% are singletons; the top ten hold roughly 3.7%. The sequenced material came from peripheral blood. The receptors were gathered from a middle-aged woman with acute or convalescent COVID-19. Both conserved end residues are part of each CDR3. D genes are given only for firm matches. Only part of the rows carry a size: once, few, many, or a class if the clone is expanded.

d_gene: TRBD1; abundance: .; v_gene: TRBV6-2/TRBV6-3; j_gene: TRBJ1-1; CDR3nt: TGTGCCAGCAGTTACTCGACACAGGGGTTGAACACTGAAGCTTTCTTT; CDR3aa: CASSYSTQGLNTEAFF
d_gene: .; abundance: .; v_gene: TRBV5-1; j_gene: TRBJ2-5; CDR3nt: TGCGCCAGCAGCGACCCTGCGGGGGCTGGAGAGACCCAGTACTTC; CDR3aa: CASSDPAGAGETQYF
d_gene: .; abundance: .; v_gene: TRBV29-1; j_gene: TRBJ2-1; CDR3nt: TGCAGCGTTGACGGGTATGAGCAGTTCTTC; CDR3aa: CSVDGYEQFF
d_gene: .; abundance: once; v_gene: TRBV30; j_gene: TRBJ1-2; CDR3nt: TGTGCCTGGAGAAGGGGCAGGATCTATGGCTACACCTTC; CDR3aa: CAWRRGRIYGYTF
d_gene: TRBD2; abundance: .; v_gene: TRBV7-2; j_gene: TRBJ2-2; CDR3nt: TGTGCCAGCAGCTTTTGGGGCGCGGGGGGGGGCACCGGGGAGCTGTTTTTT; CDR3aa: CASSFWGAGGGTGELFF
d_gene: TRBD1; abundance: .; v_gene: TRBV12-3/TRBV12-4; j_gene: TRBJ2-1; CDR3nt: TGTGCCAGCAGCCCCACAGGGGGTGAGCAGTTCTTC; CDR3aa: CASSPTGGEQFF
d_gene: .; abundance: .; v_gene: TRBV5-4; j_gene: TRBJ1-6; CDR3nt: TGTGCCAGCAGCTTGGGCAGGCTCTCCTATAATTCACCCCTCCACTTT; CDR3aa: CASSLGRLSYNSPLHF
d_gene: TRBD1; abundance: .; v_gene: TRBV19; j_gene: TRBJ1-3; CDR3nt: TGTGCCAGTAGCTGGACAGGGCCTGGAAACACCATATATTTT; CDR3aa: CASSWTGPGNTIYF
d_gene: TRBD1; abundance: .; v_gene: TRBV5-4; j_gene: TRBJ2-2; CDR3nt: TGTGCCAGCAGCCCGGGGACAGGGGTTGTGACCGGGGAGCTGTTTTTT; CDR3aa: CASSPGTGVVTGELFF
d_gene: TRBD2; abundance: .; v_gene: TRBV11-2; j_gene: TRBJ2-3; CDR3nt: TGTGCCAGCAGCCCGACTAGCGGGGGAGTGGATACGCAGTATTTT; CDR3aa: CASSPTSGGVDTQYF
d_gene: TRBD1; abundance: .; v_gene: TRBV19; j_gene: TRBJ1-5; CDR3nt: TGTGCCAGTAGGCGCGGGACAGGCCCTGGGAATCAGCCCCAGCATTTT; CDR3aa: CASRRGTGPGNQPQHF
d_gene: TRBD2; abundance: .; v_gene: TRBV3-1/TRBV3-2; j_gene: TRBJ2-4; CDR3nt: TGTGCCAGCAGCCAACTAGCGGGGGGGGCTCTAGCCAAAAACATTCAGTACTTC; CDR3aa: CASSQLAGGALAKNIQYF
d_gene: TRBD1; abundance: .; v_gene: TRBV24-1; j_gene: TRBJ2-1; CDR3nt: TGTGCCACTCAGGGGGGACAGGGGTACAATGAGCAGTTCTTC; CDR3aa: CATQGGQGYNEQFF
d_gene: .; abundance: .; v_gene: TRBV15; j_gene: TRBJ1-1; CDR3nt: TGTGCCACCAGCAGAGAGCAGGCCACGGAAGCTTTCTTT; CDR3aa: CATSREQATEAFF
d_gene: TRBD2; abundance: .; v_gene: TRBV9; j_gene: TRBJ2-1; CDR3nt: TGTGCCACAGCCCCCGTTGGAGCGGGGGGGCCGCGTGAGCAGTTCTTC; CDR3aa: CATAPVGAGGPREQFF
d_gene: .; abundance: .; v_gene: TRBV5-1; j_gene: TRBJ1-1; CDR3nt: TGCGCCAGCAGCTCCCGGGGGGCCACTGAAGCTTTCTTT; CDR3aa: CASSSRGATEAFF
d_gene: .; abundance: .; v_gene: TRBV5-1; j_gene: TRBJ1-1; CDR3nt: TGCGCCAGCAGCTTGGAGGGGACTAGATCTGAAGCTTTCTTT; CDR3aa: CASSLEGTRSEAFF